Reported below is one TCR beta chain. A second PCR, run for about 7 to 11 cycles, used a sample-barcoded 5' primer plus a J-beta primer mix. TCRdb called the 5' RACE reads again in MiXCR, with one record for every CDR3 protein. This table holds hundreds of thousands of distinct CDR3 sequences, 45% to 70% found once. This entry belongs to a study of blood T cells in healthy people across ages. About the research overall: Template-switching capture recovered about one barcoded beta molecule per two T cells.

CDR3 length: 16 amino acids. From germline, CDR1 is SGDLS and CDR2 YYNGEE. Germline trimming cut 0 bases from V and 6 bases from J; bases unmatched to any gene: 9. The authors drew roughly 9.8 milliliters of peripheral blood from each donor. This clonotype was obtained from a man aged 40-50 years in good health. The chain links TRBV9 to TRBJ2-1; 7 bases are a match to TRBD2. The sample consisted of blood. CDR3 nucleotides: TGTGCCAGCAGCGTAGCTGGAGGGAGGGAGGTCAATGAGCAGTTCTTC. Its protein is CASSVAGGREVNEQFF.